This TCR beta chain was profiled in a study of T cell responses to AZD1222 COVID-19 vaccine. The assay was immunoSEQ multiplex PCR, and TCRdb's table has in-frame clones only and misses some. In the table there are about 130,000 clones, nearly 90% of which are singletons. Regarding the study as a whole: The study found Spike-specific TCR breadth and depth rose after two AZD1222 doses. Epitopes outside B.1.351 and B.1.1.7 mutated regions reportedly drew nearly half of spike TCRs. Spike-wide vaccine-associated CD4 TCRs dominated at 160-218 and 743-854.

Turning to this clone: The target antigen is unknown. At one of its ends the junction is not consistent with the germline gene, which may arise from a read error.

Germline lookup yields CDR1 SGHVS and CDR2 FNYEAQ. The CDR3 runs to 15 residues. This receptor was identified in an adult who received the AZD1222 COVID-19 vaccine. Source: peripheral blood, taken 28 days after the second AZD1222 dose. This chain links TRBV7-6 with TRBJ2-1; D remains ambiguous. The CDR3 spells CASSFEQSSHNEQFF. DNA of the CDR3: TGTGCCAGCAGCTTTGAACAGTCCTCCCACAATGAGCAGTTCTTC.